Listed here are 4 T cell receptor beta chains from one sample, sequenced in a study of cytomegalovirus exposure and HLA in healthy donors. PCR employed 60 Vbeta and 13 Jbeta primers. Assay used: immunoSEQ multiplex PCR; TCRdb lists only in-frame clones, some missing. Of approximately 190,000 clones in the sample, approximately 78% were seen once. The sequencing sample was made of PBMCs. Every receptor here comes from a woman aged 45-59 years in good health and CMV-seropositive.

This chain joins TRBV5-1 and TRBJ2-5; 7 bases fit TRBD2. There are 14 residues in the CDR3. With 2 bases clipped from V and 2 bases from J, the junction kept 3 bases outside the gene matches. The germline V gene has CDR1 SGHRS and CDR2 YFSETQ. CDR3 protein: CASSFGRGQETQYF. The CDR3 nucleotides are TGCGCCAGCAGCTTCGGGCGGGGGCAAGAGACCCAGTACTTC.

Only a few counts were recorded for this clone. In DNA form, the CDR3 reads TGTGCCAGCAGCAAAGGGGGTTTATACAGGGGCAACGAGCAGTACTTC. Protein: CASSKGGLYRGNEQYF. The chain couples TRBV21-1 to TRBJ2-7; the table assigns TRBD1, which was not confirmed against the DNA. TRBV21-1 is a pseudogene locus. The CDR3 loop spans 16 amino acids.

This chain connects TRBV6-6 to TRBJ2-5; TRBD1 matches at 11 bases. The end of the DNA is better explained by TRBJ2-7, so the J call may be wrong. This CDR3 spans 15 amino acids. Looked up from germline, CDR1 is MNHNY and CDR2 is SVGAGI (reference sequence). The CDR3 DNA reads TGTGCCAGCAGTTACTCCGGGACAGGGGGCTACGAGCAGTACTTC. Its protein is CASSYSGTGGYEQYF.

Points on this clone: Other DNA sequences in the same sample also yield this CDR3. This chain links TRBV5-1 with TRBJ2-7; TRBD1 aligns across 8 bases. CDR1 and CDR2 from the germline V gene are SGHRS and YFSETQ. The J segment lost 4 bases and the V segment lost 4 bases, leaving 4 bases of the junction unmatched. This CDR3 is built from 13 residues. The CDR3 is CASSVTGGYEQYF. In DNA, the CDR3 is TGCGCCAGCAGCGTAACAGGGGGGTACGAGCAGTACTTC.